The rows below give T cell receptor beta chains drawn from one sample of a study of shared clonotypes between healthy human individuals. TCRdb's copy holds only in-frame clones and misses some; the assay was immunoSEQ multiplex PCR. The data show about 2.4 million clones, with approximately 93% seen just once and roughly 0.39% held by the top ten. The material sequenced was naive CD4+ T cells from PBMCs. The source of these receptors is a young man in good health. Some clones in this sample may be carry-over from other donors' samples. Both conserved end residues are part of each CDR3. The D gene is left open where the match is weak. The size of a clone is reported for some rows only, either as once, few or many, or as a class for expanded clones.

d_call: .
j_call: TRBJ2-3
v_call: TRBV18
clone_size: .
cdr3_nt: TGTGCCAGCTCCCCACAAGGGGGCACAGATACGCAGTATTTT
cdr3_aa: CASSPQGGTDTQYF

d_call: TRBD1
j_call: TRBJ1-2
v_call: TRBV5-1
clone_size: once
cdr3_nt: TGCGCCAGCAGCTTAGGGACAGGAAACTATGGCTACACCTTC
cdr3_aa: CASSLGTGNYGYTF

d_call: .
j_call: TRBJ1-4
v_call: TRBV10-3
clone_size: .
cdr3_nt: TGTGCCATCAGTGAGTCGGGGCGCGGTGAAAAACTGTTTTTT
cdr3_aa: CAISESGRGEKLFF

d_call: .
j_call: TRBJ2-3
v_call: TRBV30
clone_size: .
cdr3_nt: TGTGCCTGGAGTGTATCGGGCAGGGGGGAGGATACGCAGTATTTT
cdr3_aa: CAWSVSGRGEDTQYF

d_call: TRBD1
j_call: TRBJ2-3
v_call: TRBV6-5
clone_size: .
cdr3_nt: TGTGCCAGCAACGCCGGGACAGGGGTTACAGATACGCAGTATTTT
cdr3_aa: CASNAGTGVTDTQYF

d_call: .
j_call: TRBJ2-5
v_call: TRBV6-1
clone_size: .
cdr3_nt: TGTGCCAGCAACCTTAGAGGGTTTGGGGAGACCCAGTACTTC
cdr3_aa: CASNLRGFGETQYF

d_call: .
j_call: TRBJ1-5
v_call: TRBV19
clone_size: .
cdr3_nt: TGTGCCAGTAGTATAGCGTCGCAGAATAGCAATCAGCCCCAGCATTTT
cdr3_aa: CASSIASQNSNQPQHF

d_call: .
j_call: TRBJ2-7
v_call: TRBV9
clone_size: .
cdr3_nt: TGTGCCAGCAGCGTAGGTTGGGGCGGCGCCTACGAGCAGTACTTC
cdr3_aa: CASSVGWGGAYEQYF

d_call: .
j_call: TRBJ2-7
v_call: TRBV18
clone_size: .
cdr3_nt: TGTGCCAGCTCACCACCGGAGAGCTACGAGCAGTACTTC
cdr3_aa: CASSPPESYEQYF

d_call: .
j_call: TRBJ1-2
v_call: TRBV5-6
clone_size: .
cdr3_nt: TGTGCCAGCAGCTTGGCCTGGGGTACCGGCTACACCTTC
cdr3_aa: CASSLAWGTGYTF

d_call: .
j_call: TRBJ1-2
v_call: TRBV4-3
clone_size: .
cdr3_nt: TGCGCCAGCAGCCCAGGGTGGGGGGGCGACTATGGCTACACCTTC
cdr3_aa: CASSPGWGGDYGYTF

d_call: .
j_call: TRBJ1-1
v_call: TRBV7-9
clone_size: .
cdr3_nt: TGTGCCAGCAGCTTAGGGCGGGGCAACACTGAAGCTTTCTTT
cdr3_aa: CASSLGRGNTEAFF

d_call: TRBD2
j_call: TRBJ2-5
v_call: TRBV5-4
clone_size: .
cdr3_nt: TGTGCCAGCAGCAGGGGGCTGGGGACTAGCGGGGGGCGTGGGACCCAGTACTTC
cdr3_aa: CASSRGLGTSGGRGTQYF

d_call: .
j_call: TRBJ1-2
v_call: TRBV5-5
clone_size: .
cdr3_nt: TGTGCCAGCAGCTTGGATGGCCCACGCGGCTACACCTTC
cdr3_aa: CASSLDGPRGYTF

d_call: .
j_call: TRBJ1-2
v_call: TRBV10-3
clone_size: .
cdr3_nt: TGTGCCATCAAGGCGGAGGCGGACGGAGGCTACACCTTC
cdr3_aa: CAIKAEADGGYTF

d_call: TRBD1
j_call: TRBJ2-7
v_call: TRBV6-5
clone_size: .
cdr3_nt: TGTGCCAGTAACACCGGGACAGGGGCTTTTGGCCAGTACTTC
cdr3_aa: CASNTGTGAFGQYF

d_call: TRBD2
j_call: TRBJ2-5
v_call: TRBV7-3
clone_size: .
cdr3_nt: TGTGCCAGCAGCTTAGGGTTGGGACTAGCGGTCCAAGAGACCCAGTACTTC
cdr3_aa: CASSLGLGLAVQETQYF

d_call: .
j_call: TRBJ1-1
v_call: TRBV18
clone_size: .
cdr3_nt: TGTGCCAGCTCACAAGTGGACAACACTGAAGCTTTCTTT
cdr3_aa: CASSQVDNTEAFF

d_call: .
j_call: TRBJ2-5
v_call: TRBV2
clone_size: .
cdr3_nt: TGTGCCAGCAGAAGCGGGTACCAAGAGACCCAGTACTTC
cdr3_aa: CASRSGYQETQYF

d_call: TRBD1
j_call: TRBJ2-7
v_call: TRBV29-1
clone_size: .
cdr3_nt: TGCAGCGGAATCCCGGGACAGGGTCCCTACGAGCAGTACTTC
cdr3_aa: CSGIPGQGPYEQYF

d_call: .
j_call: TRBJ1-5
v_call: TRBV4-3
clone_size: once
cdr3_nt: TGCGCCAGCAGCCAAGAGGAGTATCAGCCCCAGCATTTT
cdr3_aa: CASSQEEYQPQHF

d_call: TRBD1
j_call: TRBJ1-2
v_call: TRBV30
clone_size: .
cdr3_nt: TGTGCCTTTAAGGGGACAGGGGGCTCCTATGGCTACACCTTC
cdr3_aa: CAFKGTGGSYGYTF

d_call: TRBD2
j_call: TRBJ2-7
v_call: TRBV29-1
clone_size: .
cdr3_nt: TGCAGCGCCGGGACTAGCGGGGCCTCCTACGAGCAGTACTTC
cdr3_aa: CSAGTSGASYEQYF

d_call: .
j_call: TRBJ2-1
v_call: TRBV18
clone_size: .
cdr3_nt: TGTGCCAGCTCTCCTTCTACCTACAATGAGCAGTTCTTC
cdr3_aa: CASSPSTYNEQFF

d_call: TRBD1
j_call: TRBJ2-7
v_call: TRBV5-1
clone_size: .
cdr3_nt: TGCGCCAGCAGCGGCACGCAGGGGGTTGCCTACGAGCAGTACTTC
cdr3_aa: CASSGTQGVAYEQYF

d_call: .
j_call: TRBJ2-7
v_call: TRBV28
clone_size: .
cdr3_nt: TGTGCCAGCAGTCCCGGGGGCCTTTCCTACGAGCAGTACTTC
cdr3_aa: CASSPGGLSYEQYF

d_call: .
j_call: TRBJ2-1
v_call: TRBV5-1
clone_size: .
cdr3_nt: TGCGCCAGCAGCCCACCCCTCGGTGCAATGAGCTCCTACAATGAGCAGTTCTTC
cdr3_aa: CASSPPLGAMSSYNEQFF

d_call: .
j_call: TRBJ2-3
v_call: TRBV5-1
clone_size: .
cdr3_nt: TGCGCCAGCAGCTTAGACCCGGCGGGGGATACGCAGTATTTT
cdr3_aa: CASSLDPAGDTQYF

d_call: .
j_call: TRBJ2-7
v_call: TRBV7-2
clone_size: .
cdr3_nt: TGTGCCAGCAGCTTAGCCCAAAGGGAGCAGTACTTC
cdr3_aa: CASSLAQREQYF

d_call: .
j_call: TRBJ1-2
v_call: TRBV29-1
clone_size: .
cdr3_nt: TGCAGCGTTGAAAGGCGGCAGTATGGCTACACCTTC
cdr3_aa: CSVERRQYGYTF

d_call: .
j_call: TRBJ2-7
v_call: TRBV30
clone_size: .
cdr3_nt: TGTGCCTGGAGGGGGCTCTCCTACGAGCAGTACTTC
cdr3_aa: CAWRGLSYEQYF

d_call: TRBD1
j_call: TRBJ2-7
v_call: TRBV11-1
clone_size: .
cdr3_nt: TGTGCCAGCAGCTTCGAACAGGGGGGCGAGCAGTACTTC
cdr3_aa: CASSFEQGGEQYF

d_call: .
j_call: TRBJ1-5
v_call: TRBV18
clone_size: .
cdr3_nt: TGTGCCAGCTCACCCGGGAGTCGTTACAGCAATCAGCCCCAGCATTTT
cdr3_aa: CASSPGSRYSNQPQHF

d_call: .
j_call: TRBJ2-7
v_call: TRBV27
clone_size: .
cdr3_nt: TGTGCCAGCAGTTTATATGGGCGGGAGCAGTACTTC
cdr3_aa: CASSLYGREQYF

d_call: .
j_call: TRBJ1-1
v_call: TRBV7-8
clone_size: once
cdr3_nt: TGTGCCAGCAGCGCCGCCCGGGACATGGCTGAAGCTTTCTTT
cdr3_aa: CASSAARDMAEAFF

d_call: .
j_call: TRBJ1-2
v_call: TRBV28
clone_size: .
cdr3_nt: TGTGCCAGCAGTTTAACGGGGATATCACATAACTATGGCTACACCTTC
cdr3_aa: CASSLTGISHNYGYTF

d_call: .
j_call: TRBJ2-2
v_call: TRBV19
clone_size: .
cdr3_nt: TGTGCCAGTAGTATACCCTGGACTGGATCGAACACCGGGGAGCTGTTTTTT
cdr3_aa: CASSIPWTGSNTGELFF

d_call: .
j_call: TRBJ2-5
v_call: TRBV9
clone_size: .
cdr3_nt: TGTGCCAGCAGCCGCCTCCAGGAGACCCAGTACTTC
cdr3_aa: CASSRLQETQYF

d_call: TRBD1
j_call: TRBJ1-4
v_call: TRBV29-1
clone_size: .
cdr3_nt: TGCAGCGTTGGGCAGGGGGTGGGTAATGAAAAACTGTTTTTT
cdr3_aa: CSVGQGVGNEKLFF

d_call: .
j_call: TRBJ2-7
v_call: TRBV6-5
clone_size: .
cdr3_nt: TGTGCCAGCAATAACCGGGACAAACTATCCTACGAGCAGTACTTC
cdr3_aa: CASNNRDKLSYEQYF

d_call: TRBD2
j_call: TRBJ2-3
v_call: TRBV6-6
clone_size: .
cdr3_nt: TGTGCCAGCCGGTTAGCGGGAGGCGGAGATACGCAGTATTTT
cdr3_aa: CASRLAGGGDTQYF

d_call: TRBD2
j_call: TRBJ2-1
v_call: TRBV11-2
clone_size: .
cdr3_nt: TGTGCCAGCAGCGCTGGGGCGGGAGGGTACAATGAGCAGTTCTTC
cdr3_aa: CASSAGAGGYNEQFF

d_call: TRBD1
j_call: TRBJ2-2
v_call: TRBV11-3
clone_size: .
cdr3_nt: TGTGCCAGCAGCTTAAGGACAGGCGGGGAGCTGTTTTTT
cdr3_aa: CASSLRTGGELFF

d_call: TRBD2
j_call: TRBJ2-1
v_call: TRBV7-6
clone_size: .
cdr3_nt: TGTGCCAGCAGCAGCTCCGGGGGGGTGGCCTACAATGAGCAGTTCTTC
cdr3_aa: CASSSSGGVAYNEQFF

d_call: .
j_call: TRBJ2-2
v_call: TRBV6-5
clone_size: .
cdr3_nt: TGTGCCAGCAGTGCAAGCGGGGAGCTGTTTTTT
cdr3_aa: CASSASGELFF

d_call: TRBD2
j_call: TRBJ2-3
v_call: TRBV4-1
clone_size: .
cdr3_nt: TGCGCCAGCAGCCGAGGGGGACTAGCGGCAAGCACAGATACGCAGTATTTT
cdr3_aa: CASSRGGLAASTDTQYF

d_call: TRBD2
j_call: TRBJ2-1
v_call: TRBV9
clone_size: .
cdr3_nt: TGTGCCAGCAGCCTTAGACTAGCGGGAGGCAATGAGCAGTTCTTC
cdr3_aa: CASSLRLAGGNEQFF

d_call: .
j_call: TRBJ1-5
v_call: TRBV18
clone_size: .
cdr3_nt: TGTGCCAGCTCACCACAGGGATACAATCAGCCCCAGCATTTT
cdr3_aa: CASSPQGYNQPQHF

d_call: .
j_call: TRBJ2-4
v_call: TRBV5-4
clone_size: .
cdr3_nt: TGTGCCAGCAGCCCTGGAGTAGCCAAAAACATTCAGTACTTC
cdr3_aa: CASSPGVAKNIQYF

d_call: .
j_call: TRBJ1-1
v_call: TRBV6-1
clone_size: .
cdr3_nt: TGTGCCAGCAACTCTCAGGTGGACGCTGAAGCTTTCTTT
cdr3_aa: CASNSQVDAEAFF

d_call: .
j_call: TRBJ2-1
v_call: TRBV19
clone_size: .
cdr3_nt: TGTGCCAGTAGTGCGAGATACAATGAGCAGTTCTTC
cdr3_aa: CASSARYNEQFF